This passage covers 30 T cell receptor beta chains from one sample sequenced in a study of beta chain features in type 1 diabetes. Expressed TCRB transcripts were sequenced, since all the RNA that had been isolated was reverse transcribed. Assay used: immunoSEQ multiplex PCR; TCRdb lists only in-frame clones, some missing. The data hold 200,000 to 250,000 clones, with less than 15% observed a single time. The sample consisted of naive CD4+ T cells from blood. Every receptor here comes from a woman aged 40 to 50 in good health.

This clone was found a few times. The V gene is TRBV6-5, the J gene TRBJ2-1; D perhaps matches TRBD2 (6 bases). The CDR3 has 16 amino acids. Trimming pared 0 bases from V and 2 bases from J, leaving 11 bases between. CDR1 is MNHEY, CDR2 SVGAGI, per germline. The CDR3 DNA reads TGTGCCAGCAGTTACTCCTTCGCGGGGACCTACAATGAGCAGTTCTTC. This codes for CASSYSFAGTYNEQFF.

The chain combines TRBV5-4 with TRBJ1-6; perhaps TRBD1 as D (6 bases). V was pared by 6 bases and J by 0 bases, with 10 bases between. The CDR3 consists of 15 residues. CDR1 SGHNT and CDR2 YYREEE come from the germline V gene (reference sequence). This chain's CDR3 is CASKGESSYNSPLHF. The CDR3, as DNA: TGTGCCAGCAAGGGGGAGAGCTCCTATAATTCACCCCTCCACTTT. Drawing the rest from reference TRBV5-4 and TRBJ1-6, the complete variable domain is ETGVTQSPTHLIKTRGQQVTLRCSSQSGHNTVSWYQQALGQGPQFIFQYYREEENGRGNFPPRFSGLQFPNYSSELNVNALELDDSALYLCASKGESSYNSPLHFGNGTRLTVT.

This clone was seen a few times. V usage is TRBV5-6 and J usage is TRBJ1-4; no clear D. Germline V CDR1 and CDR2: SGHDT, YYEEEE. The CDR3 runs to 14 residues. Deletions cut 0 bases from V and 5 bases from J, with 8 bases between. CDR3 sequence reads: CASSLETINEKLFF. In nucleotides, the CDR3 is TGTGCCAGCAGCTTGGAGACAATAAATGAAAAACTGTTTTTT.

CDR3 sequence reads: CASSLRQGSTDTQYF. CDR3 sequence (DNA): TGCGCCAGCAGCTTGAGGCAGGGCAGCACAGATACGCAGTATTTT. The rearrangement links TRBV5-1 to TRBJ2-3; the D gene is possibly TRBD1 (5 bases). V was trimmed by 1 base and J by 0 bases, leaving 9 bases between them. The CDR3 length is 15 residues. Germline CDR1 is SGHRS and CDR2 is YFSETQ.

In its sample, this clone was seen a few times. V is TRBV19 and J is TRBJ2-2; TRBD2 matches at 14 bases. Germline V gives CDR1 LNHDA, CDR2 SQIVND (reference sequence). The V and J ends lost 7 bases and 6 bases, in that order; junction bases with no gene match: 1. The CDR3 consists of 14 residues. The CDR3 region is CASMGLAGAGELFF. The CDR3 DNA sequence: TGTGCCAGTATGGGACTAGCGGGGGCCGGGGAGCTGTTTTTT.

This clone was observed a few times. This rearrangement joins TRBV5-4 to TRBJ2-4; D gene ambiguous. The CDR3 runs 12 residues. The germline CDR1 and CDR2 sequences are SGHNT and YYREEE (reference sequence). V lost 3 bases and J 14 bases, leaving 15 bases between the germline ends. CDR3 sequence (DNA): TGTGCCAGCAGCTACCCGAACCTGGCGGAGTACTTC. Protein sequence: CASSYPNLAEYF.

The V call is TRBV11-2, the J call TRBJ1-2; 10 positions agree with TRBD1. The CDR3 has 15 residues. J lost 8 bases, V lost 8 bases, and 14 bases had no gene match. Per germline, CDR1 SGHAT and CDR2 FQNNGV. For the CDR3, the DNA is TGTGCCAGCGCCCCGGGACAGGGGTCGGGTTTCGGCTACACCTTC. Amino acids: CASAPGQGSGFGYTF.

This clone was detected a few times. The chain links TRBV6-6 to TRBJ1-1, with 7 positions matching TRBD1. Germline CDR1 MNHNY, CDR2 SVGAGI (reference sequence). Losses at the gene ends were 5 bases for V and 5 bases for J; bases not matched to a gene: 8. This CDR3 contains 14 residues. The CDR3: CASSNRGRGTEAFF. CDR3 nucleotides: TGTGCCAGCAGTAACAGGGGAAGAGGAACTGAAGCTTTCTTT.

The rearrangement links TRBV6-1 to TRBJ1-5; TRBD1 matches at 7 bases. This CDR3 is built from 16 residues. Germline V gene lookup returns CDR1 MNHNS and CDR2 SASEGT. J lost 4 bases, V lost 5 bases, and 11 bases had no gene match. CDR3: CASSQEEGALNQPQHF. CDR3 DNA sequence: TGTGCCAGCAGTCAAGAGGAGGGGGCGCTGAATCAGCCCCAGCATTTT.

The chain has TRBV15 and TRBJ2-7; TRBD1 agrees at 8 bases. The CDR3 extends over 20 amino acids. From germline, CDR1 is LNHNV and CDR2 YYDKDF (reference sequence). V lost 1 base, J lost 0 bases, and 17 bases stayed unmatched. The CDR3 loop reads CATSRGLGAADRANSYEQYF. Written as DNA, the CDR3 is TGTGCCACCAGCAGAGGACTAGGGGCGGCGGACAGGGCCAACTCCTACGAGCAGTACTTC.

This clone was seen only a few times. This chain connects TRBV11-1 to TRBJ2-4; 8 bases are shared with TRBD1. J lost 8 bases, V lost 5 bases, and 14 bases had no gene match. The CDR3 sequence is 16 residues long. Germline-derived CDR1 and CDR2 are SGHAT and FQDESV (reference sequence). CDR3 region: CASSIGQGSAGYIQYF. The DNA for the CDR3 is TGTGCCAGCAGCATAGGACAGGGAAGCGCTGGTTACATTCAGTACTTC.

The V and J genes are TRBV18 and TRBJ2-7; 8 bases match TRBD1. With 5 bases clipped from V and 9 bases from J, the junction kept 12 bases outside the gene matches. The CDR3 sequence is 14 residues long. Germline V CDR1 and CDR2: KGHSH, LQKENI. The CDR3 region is CASSETGTGVVQYF. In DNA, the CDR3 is TGTGCCAGCTCAGAAACCGGGACAGGTGTCGTGCAGTACTTC.

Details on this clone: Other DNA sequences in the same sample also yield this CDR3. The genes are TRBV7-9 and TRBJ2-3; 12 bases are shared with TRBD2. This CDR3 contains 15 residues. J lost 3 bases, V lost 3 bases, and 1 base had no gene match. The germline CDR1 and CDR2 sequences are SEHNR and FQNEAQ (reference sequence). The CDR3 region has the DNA TGTGCCAGCAGCTTGACTAGCGGGGGAACAGATACGCAGTATTTT. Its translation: CASSLTSGGTDTQYF. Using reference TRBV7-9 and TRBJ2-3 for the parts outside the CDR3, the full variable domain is DTGVSQNPRHKITKRGQNVTFRCDPISEHNRLYWYRQTLGQGPEFLTYFQNEAQLEKSRLLSDRFSAERPKGSFSTLEIQRTEQGDSAMYLCASSLTSGGTDTQYFGPGTRLTVL.

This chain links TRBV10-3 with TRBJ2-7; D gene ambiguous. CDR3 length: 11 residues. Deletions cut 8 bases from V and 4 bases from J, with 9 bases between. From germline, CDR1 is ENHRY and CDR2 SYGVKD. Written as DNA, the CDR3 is TGTGCCATCGGTCCCCAGTACGAGCAGTACTTC. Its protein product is CAIGPQYEQYF.

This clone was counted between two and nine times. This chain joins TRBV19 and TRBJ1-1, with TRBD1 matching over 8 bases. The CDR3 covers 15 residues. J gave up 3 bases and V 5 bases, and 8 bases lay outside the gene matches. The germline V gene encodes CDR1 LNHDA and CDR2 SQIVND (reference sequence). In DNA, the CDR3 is TGTGCCAGTAGTCGACGGACAGGGCCGGACACTGAAGCTTTCTTT. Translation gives CASSRRTGPDTEAFF.

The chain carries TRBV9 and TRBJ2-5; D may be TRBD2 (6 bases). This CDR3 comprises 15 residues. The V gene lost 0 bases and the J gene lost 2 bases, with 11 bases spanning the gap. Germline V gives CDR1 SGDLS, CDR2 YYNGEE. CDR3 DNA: TGTGCCAGCAGCGTAGGCGGGGTGTATCAAGAGACCCAGTACTTC. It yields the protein CASSVGGVYQETQYF.

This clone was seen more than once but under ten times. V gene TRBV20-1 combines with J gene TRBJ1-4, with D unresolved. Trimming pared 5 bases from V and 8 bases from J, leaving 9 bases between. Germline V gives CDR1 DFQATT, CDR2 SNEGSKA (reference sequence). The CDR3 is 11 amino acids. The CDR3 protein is CSAPGWEKLFF. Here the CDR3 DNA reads TGCAGTGCTCCCGGTTGGGAAAAACTGTTTTTT.

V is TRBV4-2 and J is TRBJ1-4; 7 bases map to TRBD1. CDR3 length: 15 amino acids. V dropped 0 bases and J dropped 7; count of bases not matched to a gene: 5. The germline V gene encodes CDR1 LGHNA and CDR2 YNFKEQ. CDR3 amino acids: CASSQEGGGGEKLFF. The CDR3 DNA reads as TGTGCCAGCAGCCAAGAAGGGGGCGGAGGTGAAAAACTGTTTTTT.

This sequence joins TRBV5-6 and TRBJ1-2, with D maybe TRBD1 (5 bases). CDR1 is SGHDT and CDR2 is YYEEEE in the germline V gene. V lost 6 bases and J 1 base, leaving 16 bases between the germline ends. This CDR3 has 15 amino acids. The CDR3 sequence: CASITSGGGNYGYTF. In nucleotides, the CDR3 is TGTGCCAGCATCACCTCTGGGGGGGGTAACTATGGCTACACCTTC.

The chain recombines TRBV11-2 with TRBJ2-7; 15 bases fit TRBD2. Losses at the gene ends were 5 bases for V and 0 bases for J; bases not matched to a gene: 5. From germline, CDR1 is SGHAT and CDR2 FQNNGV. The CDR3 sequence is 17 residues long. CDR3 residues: CASSRGTSGGPSYEQYF. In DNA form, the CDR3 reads TGTGCCAGCAGCAGGGGGACTAGCGGGGGGCCCTCCTACGAGCAGTACTTC.

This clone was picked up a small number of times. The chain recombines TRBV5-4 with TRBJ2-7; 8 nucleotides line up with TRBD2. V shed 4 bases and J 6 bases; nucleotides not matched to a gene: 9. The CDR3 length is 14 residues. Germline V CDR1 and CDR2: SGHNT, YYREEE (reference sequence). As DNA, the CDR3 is TGTGCCAGCAGCGTCGGACTAGCCCGTCCCGAGCAGTACTTC. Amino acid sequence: CASSVGLARPEQYF.

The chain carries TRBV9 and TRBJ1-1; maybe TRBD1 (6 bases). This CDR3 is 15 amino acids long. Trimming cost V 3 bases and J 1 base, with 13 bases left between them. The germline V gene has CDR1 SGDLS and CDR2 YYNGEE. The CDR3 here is CASSAVGGGNTEAFF. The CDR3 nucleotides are TGTGCCAGCAGCGCAGTGGGAGGGGGGAACACTGAAGCTTTCTTT.

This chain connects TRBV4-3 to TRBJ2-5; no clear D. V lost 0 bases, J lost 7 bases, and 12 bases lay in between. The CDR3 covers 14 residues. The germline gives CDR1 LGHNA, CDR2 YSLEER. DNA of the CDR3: TGCGCCAGCAGCCAAGATCCTCTAGAGAGGACCCAGTACTTC. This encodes CASSQDPLERTQYF.

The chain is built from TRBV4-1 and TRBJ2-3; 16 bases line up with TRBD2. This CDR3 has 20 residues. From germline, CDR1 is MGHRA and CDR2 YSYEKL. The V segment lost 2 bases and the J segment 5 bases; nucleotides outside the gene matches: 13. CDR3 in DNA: TGCGCCAGCAGCCAACTGGCGGGACTAGCGGGGGGGTCCCGGCGAGATACGCAGTATTTT. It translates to CASSQLAGLAGGSRRDTQYF.

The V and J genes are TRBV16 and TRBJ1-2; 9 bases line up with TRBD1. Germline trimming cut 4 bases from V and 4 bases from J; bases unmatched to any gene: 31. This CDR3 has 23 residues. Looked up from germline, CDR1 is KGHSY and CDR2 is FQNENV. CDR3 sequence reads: CASSPKVWVTQGAPISLGYGYTF. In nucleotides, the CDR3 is TGTGCCAGCAGCCCCAAGGTTTGGGTAACACAGGGGGCGCCTATTTCGCTGGGCTATGGCTACACCTTC.

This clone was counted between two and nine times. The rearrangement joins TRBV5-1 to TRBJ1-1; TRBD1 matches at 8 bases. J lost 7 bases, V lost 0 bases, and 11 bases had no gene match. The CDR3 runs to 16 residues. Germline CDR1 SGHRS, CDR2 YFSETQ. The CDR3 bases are TGCGCCAGCAGCTTGGGGCCCCTGACAGGGGAGGTTGAAGCTTTCTTT. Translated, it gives CASSLGPLTGEVEAFF.

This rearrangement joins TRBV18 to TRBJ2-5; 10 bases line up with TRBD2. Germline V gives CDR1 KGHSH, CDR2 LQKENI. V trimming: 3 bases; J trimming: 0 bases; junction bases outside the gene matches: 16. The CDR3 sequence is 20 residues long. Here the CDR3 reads CASSPTARAGLANYQETQYF. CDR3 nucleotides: TGTGCCAGCTCACCCACCGCGAGGGCGGGACTAGCGAATTACCAAGAGACCCAGTACTTC.

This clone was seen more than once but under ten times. The DNA of the CDR3 is TGTGCCAGCAGCTTGTCCTTTGGGACTAGCGGTCTCGAGCAGTACTTC. Residues: CASSLSFGTSGLEQYF. This rearrangement joins TRBV7-2 to TRBJ2-7; TRBD2 agrees at 11 bases. With V trimmed by 3 bases and J by 6 bases, 10 bases remained unmatched. CDR1 and CDR2 from the germline V gene are SGHTA and FQGNSA. The CDR3 sequence is 16 residues long.

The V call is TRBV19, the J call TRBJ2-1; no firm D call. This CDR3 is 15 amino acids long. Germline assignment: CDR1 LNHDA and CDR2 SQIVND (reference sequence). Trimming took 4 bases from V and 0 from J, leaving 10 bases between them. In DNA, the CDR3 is TGTGCCAGTAGTAGAACAGCAAGCTCCTACAATGAGCAGTTCTTC. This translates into CASSRTASSYNEQFF.

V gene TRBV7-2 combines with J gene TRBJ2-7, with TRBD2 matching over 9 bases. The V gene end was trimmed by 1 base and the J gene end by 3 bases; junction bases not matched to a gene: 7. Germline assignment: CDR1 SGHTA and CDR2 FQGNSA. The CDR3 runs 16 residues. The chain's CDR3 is CASSLVGGGAHYEQYF. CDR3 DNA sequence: TGTGCCAGCAGCTTAGTGGGCGGGGGGGCCCACTACGAGCAGTACTTC. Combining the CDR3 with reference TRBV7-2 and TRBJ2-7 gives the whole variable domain GAGVSQSPSNKVTEKGKDVELRCDPISGHTALYWYRQSLGQGLEFLIYFQGNSAPDKSGLPSDRFSAERTGGSVSTLTIQRTQQEDSAVYLCASSLVGGGAHYEQYFGPGTRLTVT.